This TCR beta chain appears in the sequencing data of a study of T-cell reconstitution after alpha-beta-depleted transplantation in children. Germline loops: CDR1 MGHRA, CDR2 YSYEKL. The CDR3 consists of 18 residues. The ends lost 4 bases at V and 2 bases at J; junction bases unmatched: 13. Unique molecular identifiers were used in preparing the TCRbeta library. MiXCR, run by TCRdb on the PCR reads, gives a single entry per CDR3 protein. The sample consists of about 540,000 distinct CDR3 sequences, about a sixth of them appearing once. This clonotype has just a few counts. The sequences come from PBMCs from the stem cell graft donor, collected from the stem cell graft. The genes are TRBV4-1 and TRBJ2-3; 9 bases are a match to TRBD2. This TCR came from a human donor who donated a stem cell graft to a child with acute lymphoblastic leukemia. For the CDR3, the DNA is TGCGCCAGCAGCCCCTCCTCCGGGCGGGGGGGTTACACAGATACGCAGTATTTT. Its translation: CASSPSSGRGGYTDTQYF.